A selection of T cell receptor beta chains follows, all from one sample in a study of CD8 T cells in Susac syndrome. MiXCR was run by TCRdb on the immunoSEQ multiplex PCR reads, yielding one entry per CDR3 protein. This repertoire shows some 180,000 distinct CDR3 sequences, 91% found once; its top ten account for approximately 0.086%. Source material: CD4+ T cells from PBMCs. The receptor source for this set is a human donor with Susac syndrome. Both conserved end residues are part of each CDR3. A D gene is named only where the DNA matches it firmly. Not every row has a clone size; where given, it reads once, few, many or a size class.

v_gene: TRBV12-3/TRBV12-4; d_gene: .; abundance: .; j_gene: TRBJ2-7; CDR3aa: CASSLIVHEQYF; CDR3nt: TGTGCCAGCAGTTTAATTGTTCACGAGCAGTACTTC
v_gene: TRBV3-1; d_gene: .; abundance: .; j_gene: TRBJ1-1; CDR3aa: CASSPQRVSNTEAFF; CDR3nt: TGTGCCAGCAGCCCCCAAAGGGTGAGCAACACTGAAGCTTTCTTT
v_gene: TRBV10-3; d_gene: .; abundance: .; j_gene: TRBJ1-6; CDR3aa: CAISESGTRNSPLHF; CDR3nt: TGTGCCATCAGTGAGTCAGGGACACGTAATTCACCCCTCCACTTT
v_gene: TRBV10-3; d_gene: .; abundance: .; j_gene: TRBJ2-5; CDR3aa: CAISGTKGETQYF; CDR3nt: TGTGCCATCAGTGGGACCAAAGGGGAGACCCAGTACTTC
v_gene: TRBV20-1; d_gene: TRBD1; abundance: once; j_gene: TRBJ1-2; CDR3aa: CSASTGDYGYTF; CDR3nt: TGCAGTGCTAGTACAGGGGACTATGGCTACACCTTC
v_gene: TRBV9; d_gene: .; abundance: .; j_gene: TRBJ2-2; CDR3aa: CASSPQGAITGELFF; CDR3nt: TGTGCCAGCAGCCCCCAGGGTGCTATCACCGGGGAGCTGTTTTTT
v_gene: TRBV9; d_gene: .; abundance: .; j_gene: TRBJ2-5; CDR3aa: CASSSRDTFTQETQYF; CDR3nt: TGTGCCAGCAGCAGCCGGGACACCTTTACCCAAGAGACCCAGTACTTC
v_gene: TRBV2; d_gene: .; abundance: once; j_gene: TRBJ2-7; CDR3aa: CASREDGVYEQYF; CDR3nt: TGTGCCAGCAGAGAGGACGGAGTCTACGAGCAGTACTTC
v_gene: TRBV9; d_gene: TRBD2; abundance: .; j_gene: TRBJ2-1; CDR3aa: CASSVSSWASGGNNEQFF; CDR3nt: TGTGCCAGCAGCGTATCCTCATGGGCTAGCGGGGGCAACAATGAGCAGTTCTTC
v_gene: TRBV6-1; d_gene: .; abundance: few; j_gene: TRBJ1-5; CDR3aa: CASSVGTDSNQPQHF; CDR3nt: TGTGCCAGCAGTGTGGGGACGGATAGCAATCAGCCCCAGCATTTT
v_gene: TRBV2; d_gene: TRBD2; abundance: few; j_gene: TRBJ2-2; CDR3aa: CASSVGLAGTGELFF; CDR3nt: TGTGCCAGCAGTGTCGGACTAGCGGGCACCGGGGAGCTGTTTTTT
v_gene: TRBV27; d_gene: TRBD1; abundance: .; j_gene: TRBJ2-4; CDR3aa: CASSPTRDSRAKNIQYF; CDR3nt: TGTGCCAGCAGTCCCACCCGGGACAGTCGAGCCAAAAACATTCAGTACTTC
v_gene: TRBV20-1; d_gene: TRBD2; abundance: .; j_gene: TRBJ2-7; CDR3aa: CSATQLAGGPRSYEQYF; CDR3nt: TGCAGTGCTACCCAACTAGCGGGGGGGCCTCGATCCTACGAGCAGTACTTC
v_gene: TRBV5-1; d_gene: .; abundance: .; j_gene: TRBJ1-1; CDR3aa: CASSLVSGVSDTEAFF; CDR3nt: TGCGCCAGCAGCTTGGTCTCGGGGGTCTCAGACACTGAAGCTTTCTTT
v_gene: TRBV6-6; d_gene: TRBD1; abundance: .; j_gene: TRBJ2-3; CDR3aa: CASTRGPQGFGDTQYF; CDR3nt: TGTGCCAGCACAAGGGGCCCACAGGGGTTTGGAGATACGCAGTATTTT
v_gene: TRBV9; d_gene: .; abundance: .; j_gene: TRBJ1-2; CDR3aa: CASSSSRGSSNYGYTF; CDR3nt: TGTGCCAGCAGCTCTAGTCGAGGGAGTTCCAACTATGGCTACACCTTC
v_gene: TRBV28; d_gene: TRBD2; abundance: .; j_gene: TRBJ2-7; CDR3aa: CATGLAVYEQYF; CDR3nt: TGTGCCACAGGACTAGCGGTTTACGAGCAGTACTTC
v_gene: TRBV27; d_gene: .; abundance: few; j_gene: TRBJ2-5; CDR3aa: CASSLGLPETQYF; CDR3nt: TGTGCCAGCAGTTTAGGCCTACCGGAGACCCAGTACTTC
v_gene: TRBV6-5; d_gene: TRBD1; abundance: .; j_gene: TRBJ1-2; CDR3aa: CASSGQERGYGYTF; CDR3nt: TGTGCCAGCAGCGGACAGGAACGGGGCTATGGCTACACCTTC
v_gene: TRBV11-2; d_gene: .; abundance: .; j_gene: TRBJ2-1; CDR3aa: CASSSWTGRGTEQFF; CDR3nt: TGTGCCAGCAGTAGTTGGACAGGGAGGGGCACTGAGCAGTTCTTC
v_gene: TRBV9; d_gene: .; abundance: .; j_gene: TRBJ1-1; CDR3aa: CASSVGESNTEAFF; CDR3nt: TGTGCCAGCAGCGTAGGGGAGTCGAACACTGAAGCTTTCTTT
v_gene: TRBV2; d_gene: TRBD2; abundance: .; j_gene: TRBJ2-1; CDR3aa: CASSEEQRGAYNEQFF; CDR3nt: TGTGCCAGCAGTGAAGAACAGCGGGGGGCTTACAATGAGCAGTTCTTC
v_gene: TRBV27; d_gene: .; abundance: .; j_gene: TRBJ1-2; CDR3aa: CASSFARDDGYTF; CDR3nt: TGTGCCAGCAGTTTCGCCAGGGATGATGGCTACACCTTC
v_gene: TRBV19; d_gene: TRBD2; abundance: .; j_gene: TRBJ2-5; CDR3aa: CASSPALAGGRETQYF; CDR3nt: TGTGCCAGTAGTCCTGCCCTAGCGGGAGGCAGAGAGACCCAGTACTTC
v_gene: TRBV3-1; d_gene: .; abundance: .; j_gene: TRBJ2-7; CDR3aa: CASSQDLGRGEQYF; CDR3nt: TGTGCCAGCAGCCAAGATCTAGGAAGGGGCGAGCAGTACTTC
v_gene: TRBV11-2; d_gene: .; abundance: .; j_gene: TRBJ2-2; CDR3aa: CASSLESANTGELFF; CDR3nt: TGTGCCAGCAGCTTAGAGTCAGCGAACACCGGGGAGCTGTTTTTT
v_gene: TRBV7-2; d_gene: TRBD1; abundance: .; j_gene: TRBJ1-2; CDR3aa: CASSLDQGAFYGYTF; CDR3nt: TGTGCCAGCAGCTTAGATCAGGGGGCTTTCTATGGCTACACCTTC
v_gene: TRBV4-1; d_gene: TRBD2; abundance: .; j_gene: TRBJ2-1; CDR3aa: CASSQDSEASGIGDEQFF; CDR3nt: TGCGCCAGCAGCCAAGATAGTGAGGCTAGCGGGATAGGGGATGAGCAGTTCTTC
v_gene: TRBV5-1; d_gene: .; abundance: .; j_gene: TRBJ2-1; CDR3aa: CASSLALVDNEQFF; CDR3nt: TGCGCCAGCAGCTTGGCACTAGTAGACAATGAGCAGTTCTTC
v_gene: TRBV29-1; d_gene: .; abundance: .; j_gene: TRBJ2-7; CDR3aa: CSAWGDYTYEQYF; CDR3nt: TGCAGCGCTTGGGGAGACTACACCTACGAGCAGTACTTC
v_gene: TRBV9; d_gene: TRBD2; abundance: .; j_gene: TRBJ2-5; CDR3aa: CASSVAGGTSGEQETQYF; CDR3nt: TGTGCCAGCAGCGTAGCGGGTGGGACTAGCGGGGAACAAGAGACCCAGTACTTC
v_gene: TRBV30; d_gene: TRBD1; abundance: .; j_gene: TRBJ1-5; CDR3aa: CAWSQGADSNQPQHF; CDR3nt: TGTGCCTGGAGTCAGGGGGCGGATAGCAATCAGCCCCAGCATTTT
v_gene: TRBV7-3; d_gene: .; abundance: .; j_gene: TRBJ2-3; CDR3aa: CASSLVGKVDTQYF; CDR3nt: TGTGCCAGCAGCTTAGTGGGAAAAGTCGATACGCAGTATTTT
v_gene: TRBV19; d_gene: .; abundance: .; j_gene: TRBJ1-1; CDR3aa: CASSIGLLPRPEAFF; CDR3nt: TGTGCCAGTAGTATAGGATTGCTACCGAGACCTGAAGCTTTCTTT
v_gene: TRBV7-9; d_gene: TRBD1; abundance: .; j_gene: TRBJ1-5; CDR3aa: CASSLSTGEAQPQHF; CDR3nt: TGTGCCAGCAGCTTATCGACAGGGGAGGCCCAGCCCCAGCATTTT
v_gene: TRBV5-1; d_gene: TRBD1; abundance: .; j_gene: TRBJ2-7; CDR3aa: CASSLASSGTGKSYEQYF; CDR3nt: TGCGCCAGCAGCTTGGCTTCATCGGGGACAGGCAAGTCCTACGAGCAGTACTTC
v_gene: TRBV14; d_gene: TRBD1; abundance: .; j_gene: TRBJ2-5; CDR3aa: CASSQTTGAGETQYF; CDR3nt: TGTGCCAGCAGCCAGACTACAGGGGCGGGAGAGACCCAGTACTTC
v_gene: TRBV20-1; d_gene: TRBD1; abundance: .; j_gene: TRBJ2-7; CDR3aa: CSARTLGQAPYEQYF; CDR3nt: TGCAGTGCTAGAACTCTAGGACAGGCGCCCTACGAGCAGTACTTC
v_gene: TRBV2; d_gene: TRBD1; abundance: once; j_gene: TRBJ2-7; CDR3aa: CASSQGAFQPYEQYF; CDR3nt: TGTGCCAGCTCACAGGGGGCTTTTCAACCCTACGAGCAGTACTTC